This T cell receptor (beta chain) derives from a study of cytomegalovirus exposure and HLA in healthy donors. Use of 60 Vbeta and 13 Jbeta primers characterized the PCR. Clones were sequenced by immunoSEQ multiplex PCR, and TCRdb holds only the in-frame ones, with some missing. This sample has 60,000 to 70,000 clones; 71% occur once, and the top ten carry 20% to 25%. Trimming removed 4 bases from V and 1 base from J; junction bases left unmatched: 1. This CDR3 has 14 amino acids. Germline CDR1 and CDR2: SNHLY and FYNNEI. The chain employs TRBV2 and TRBJ1-1; 9 bases align to TRBD1. Material: PBMCs. The receptor was derived from a man between 50 and 59 years old in good health and CMV-seropositive. The CDR3 region has the DNA TGTGCCAGCAGTGGACAGGGGGGGAACACTGAAGCTTTCTTT. It is translated as CASSGQGGNTEAFF.